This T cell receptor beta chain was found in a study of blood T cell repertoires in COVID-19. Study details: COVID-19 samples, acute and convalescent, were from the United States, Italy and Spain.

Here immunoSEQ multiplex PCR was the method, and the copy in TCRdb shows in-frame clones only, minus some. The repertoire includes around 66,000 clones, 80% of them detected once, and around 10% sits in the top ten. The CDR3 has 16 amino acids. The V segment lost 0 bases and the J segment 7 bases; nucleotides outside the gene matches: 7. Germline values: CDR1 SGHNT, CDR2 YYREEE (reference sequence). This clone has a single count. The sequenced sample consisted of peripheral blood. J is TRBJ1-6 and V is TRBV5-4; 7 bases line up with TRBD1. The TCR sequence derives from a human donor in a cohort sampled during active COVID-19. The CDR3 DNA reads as TGTGCCAGCAGCTTGGCCCCCGACAGGGCCAATTCACCCCTCCACTTT. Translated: CASSLAPDRANSPLHF.